Following are 18 T cell receptor beta chains from one sample sequenced in a study of T cell responses to AZD1222 COVID-19 vaccine. Only in-frame clones appear in the TCRdb table, and some are missing; sequencing was by immunoSEQ multiplex PCR. The sample includes 200,000 or so clones, around 93% of them seen just once. The specimen was peripheral blood, collected on day 0 of AZD1222 vaccination. The source is an adult in good health.

The chain couples TRBV9 to TRBJ2-3, with no clear D. CDR3 length equals 14 residues. Looked up from germline, CDR1 is SGDLS and CDR2 is YYNGEE. V gave up 4 bases and J gave up 2 bases, with 11 bases separating them. Here the CDR3 reads CASSRSGATDTQYF. In nucleotides, the CDR3 is TGTGCCAGCAGCCGCTCTGGTGCCACAGATACGCAGTATTTT.

The gene calls are TRBV18 and TRBJ1-1; TRBD1 aligns across 11 bases. The ends lost 4 bases at V and 4 bases at J; junction bases unmatched: 5. The CDR3 consists of 15 residues. Looked up from germline, CDR1 is KGHSH and CDR2 is LQKENI. CDR3 residues: CASSRGQGAITEAFF. For the CDR3, the DNA is TGTGCCAGCTCACGAGGACAGGGGGCTATCACTGAAGCTTTCTTT.

The rearrangement uses TRBV6-2 or TRBV6-3 and TRBJ2-1; 11 bases align to TRBD2. The CDR3 loop spans 18 amino acids. The germline gives CDR1 MNHEY, CDR2 SVGEGT. With 6 bases clipped from V and 5 bases from J, the junction kept 15 bases outside the gene matches. The DNA for the CDR3 is TGTGCCAGCAGCCCAACCCTAGCGGGAGGCCCAACCGACAATGAGCAGTTCTTC. This translates into CASSPTLAGGPTDNEQFF.

V usage is TRBV24-1 and J usage is TRBJ2-1, with D possibly being TRBD2 (5 bases). V lost 5 bases to trimming and J lost 1 base, with 8 bases between them. The CDR3 consists of 14 residues. Germline loops: CDR1 KGHDR, CDR2 SFDVKD. In DNA, the CDR3 is TGTGCCACCAGTGCCGGGATTTCCTACAATGAGCAGTTCTTC. Translating gives CATSAGISYNEQFF.

The chain employs TRBV6-2 or TRBV6-3 and TRBJ2-1, with 8 nucleotides matching TRBD1. V shed 5 bases, J shed 0 bases, and the junction held 6 bases outside the gene matches. In germline, CDR1 is MNHEY, CDR2 SVGEGT. The CDR3 has 16 amino acids. Here the CDR3 DNA reads TGTGCCAGCAGTGACATAACAGGGGGCTCCTACAATGAGCAGTTCTTC. The encoded protein is CASSDITGGSYNEQFF.

The CDR3 loop reads CASSLAGIDEQYF. The CDR3 region has the DNA TGTGCCAGCAGTTTAGCCGGGATCGACGAGCAGTACTTC. This rearrangement joins TRBV12-3 or TRBV12-4 to TRBJ2-7; perhaps TRBD2 as D (5 bases). Trimming cost V 0 bases and J 5 bases, with 8 bases left between them. The CDR3 sequence is 13 residues long.

In DNA, the CDR3 is TGTGCCAGCAGCCTCCGAAATATAGCGACCTCTCGCAATGAGCAGTTCTTC. It specifies CASSLRNIATSRNEQFF. The chain is built from TRBV3-1 (or the pseudogene TRBV3-2) and TRBJ2-1; D is perhaps TRBD2 (5 bases). This CDR3 comprises 17 residues. Germline V gives CDR1 LGHDT, CDR2 YNNKEL (reference sequence). Trimming stripped 4 bases from V and 6 bases from J, with 22 bases between.

This rearrangement joins TRBV11-3 to TRBJ2-2; 7 nucleotides line up with TRBD2. Germline V CDR1 and CDR2: SGHNT, YENEEA. V shed 1 base, J shed 4 bases, and the junction held 6 bases outside the gene matches. The CDR3 totals 16 residues. Here the CDR3 DNA reads TGTGCCAGCAGCTTAGCGGGCGGGAGTTCCACCGGGGAGCTGTTTTTT. Its protein is CASSLAGGSSTGELFF.

In its sample, this clone was seen once. The gene calls are TRBV29-1 and TRBJ1-1, with a possible D match to TRBD1 (5 bases). CDR3 length: 11 residues. From germline, CDR1 is SQVTM and CDR2 ANQGSEA. V was cut by 4 bases and J by 5 bases, with 8 bases left in between. The CDR3 reads CSVGGVTEAFF. CDR3 nucleotides: TGCAGCGTTGGGGGGGTAACTGAAGCTTTCTTT.

This chain uses TRBV19 with TRBJ1-1, with 10 bases that match TRBD1. In germline, CDR1 is LNHDA, CDR2 SQIVND (reference sequence). This CDR3 contains 16 residues. V gave up 6 bases and J gave up 1 base; unmatched junction bases: 8. CDR3 nucleotides: TGTGCCAGTAGGGACCGGGACAGGGGACGGAACACTGAAGCTTTCTTT. It is translated as CASRDRDRGRNTEAFF.

This clone was detected many times. The rearrangement uses TRBV7-3 and TRBJ1-2, with D maybe TRBD1 (5 bases). V was trimmed by 5 bases and J by 8 bases, leaving 21 bases between them. The CDR3 is 15 amino acids. The V gene's germline CDR1 is SGHTA and CDR2 FQGTGA. The chain's CDR3 is CASSPETDPSGGYTF. DNA for the CDR3: TGTGCCAGCAGCCCCGAGACAGATCCCTCGGGGGGCTACACCTTC. Using reference TRBV7-3 and TRBJ1-2 for the parts outside the CDR3, the full variable domain is GAGVSQTPSNKVTEKGKYVELRCDPISGHTALYWYRQSLGQGPEFLIYFQGTGAADDSGLPNDRFFAVRPEGSVSTLKIQRTERGDSAVYLCASSPETDPSGGYTFGSGTRLTVV.

The chain carries TRBV25-1 and TRBJ2-7, with unresolved D. The germline V gene encodes CDR1 MGHDK and CDR2 SYGVNS. The germline V and J ends were trimmed by 4 bases and 6 bases, with 10 bases remaining between them. CDR3 length equals 12 residues. This chain's CDR3 is CASSGPAREQYF. The CDR3 bases are TGTGCCAGCAGTGGTCCGGCACGCGAGCAGTACTTC.

This chain connects TRBV12-2 to TRBJ2-7; the table's D call, TRBD1, was not checked against the DNA. TRBV12-2 is listed as a pseudogene. The CDR3 is 18 amino acids. The CDR3 nucleotides read TGTGCAAGTCGCTTAGCCACCTTCGACAGGGAAGGGGTCTACGAGCAGTACTTC. It is translated as CASRLATFDREGVYEQYF.

This chain connects TRBV7-9 to TRBJ1-4; no clear D. V lost 4 bases and J lost 0, with 3 bases in between. Per germline, CDR1 SEHNR and CDR2 FQNEAQ (reference sequence). This CDR3 has 13 residues. CDR3 in DNA: TGTGCCAGCAGCTCCGCAACTAATGAAAAACTGTTTTTT. Translation: CASSSATNEKLFF.

V is TRBV20-1 and J is TRBJ2-5, with no clear D. V was clipped by 3 bases and J by 2 bases, with 1 base between them. Germline V gives CDR1 DFQATT, CDR2 SNEGSKA (reference sequence). This CDR3 is 10 amino acids long. The CDR3 loop is CSASQETQYF. For the CDR3, the DNA is TGCAGTGCTAGTCAAGAGACCCAGTACTTC.

The CDR3 DNA sequence: TGTGCCAGCAGCCAATCGCAGGGACTTTATGGCTACACCTTC. Translated, it gives CASSQSQGLYGYTF. This chain connects TRBV16 to TRBJ1-2, with D perhaps matching TRBD1 (5 bases). Germline-derived CDR1 and CDR2 are KGHSY and FQNENV. The CDR3 consists of 14 residues. Trimming removed 0 bases at V and 5 bases at J, with 10 bases between.

The V gene is TRBV4-1, the J gene TRBJ1-2; D not certain. The V gene's germline CDR1 is MGHRA and CDR2 YSYEKL. Trimming removed 3 bases from V and 4 bases from J, with 18 bases in between. The length of the CDR3 is 16 residues. CDR3 in amino acids: CASSHPFSIQAYGYTF. DNA for the CDR3: TGCGCCAGCAGCCACCCTTTCAGCATCCAGGCCTATGGCTACACCTTC.

The V gene is TRBV7-6, the J gene TRBJ2-1; D unclear. The CDR3 runs 13 residues. Trimming left V 1 base short and J 6 bases short, with 7 bases between. Germline V gene sequence: CDR1 SGHVS, CDR2 FNYEAQ. The CDR3 region is CASSLDRLNEQFF. CDR3 coding DNA: TGTGCCAGCAGCTTAGACCGGCTCAATGAGCAGTTCTTC.